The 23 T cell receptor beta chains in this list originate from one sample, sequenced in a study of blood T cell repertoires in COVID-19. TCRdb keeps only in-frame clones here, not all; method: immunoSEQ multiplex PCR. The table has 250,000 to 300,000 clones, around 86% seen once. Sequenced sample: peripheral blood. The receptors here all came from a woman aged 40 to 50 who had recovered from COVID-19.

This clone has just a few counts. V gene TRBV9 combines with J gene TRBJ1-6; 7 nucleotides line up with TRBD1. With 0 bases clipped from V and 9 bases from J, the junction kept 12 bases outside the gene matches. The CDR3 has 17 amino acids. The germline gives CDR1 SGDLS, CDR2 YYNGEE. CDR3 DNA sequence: TGTGCCAGCAGCGTAGGTAAAGATTGGGACAGAGGTTCACCCCTCCACTTT. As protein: CASSVGKDWDRGSPLHF.

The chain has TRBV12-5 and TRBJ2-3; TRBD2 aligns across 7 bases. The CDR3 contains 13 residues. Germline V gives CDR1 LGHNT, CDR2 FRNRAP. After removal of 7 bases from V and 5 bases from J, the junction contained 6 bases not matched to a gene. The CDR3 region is CASAFGEGDTQYF. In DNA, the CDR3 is TGTGCTAGTGCATTCGGGGAGGGAGATACGCAGTATTTT.

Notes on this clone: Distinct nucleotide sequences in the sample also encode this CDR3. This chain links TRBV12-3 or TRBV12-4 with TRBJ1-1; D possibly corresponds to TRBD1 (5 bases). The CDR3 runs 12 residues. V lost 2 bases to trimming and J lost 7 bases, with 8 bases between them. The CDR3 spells CASSLRGFEAFF. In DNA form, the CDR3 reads TGTGCCAGCAGTTTAAGGGGTTTTGAAGCTTTCTTT.

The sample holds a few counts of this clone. CDR3 amino acids: CASRGTSGGGRRYEQYF. The CDR3 DNA reads TGTGCCAGCAGAGGGACTAGCGGGGGTGGTCGGAGATACGAGCAGTACTTC. The rearrangement links TRBV5-6 to TRBJ2-7, with TRBD2 matching over 14 bases. Germline assignment: CDR1 SGHDT and CDR2 YYEEEE. The V and J ends lost 5 bases and 4 bases, in that order; junction bases with no gene match: 11. The CDR3 is 17 residues long.

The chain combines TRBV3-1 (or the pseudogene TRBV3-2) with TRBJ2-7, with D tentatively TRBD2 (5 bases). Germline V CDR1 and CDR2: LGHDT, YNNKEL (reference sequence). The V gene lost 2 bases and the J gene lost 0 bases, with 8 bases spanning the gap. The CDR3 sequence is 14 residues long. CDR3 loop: CASSQQRSSYEQYF. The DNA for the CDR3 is TGTGCCAGCAGCCAACAGCGGAGCTCCTACGAGCAGTACTTC.

CDR3 region: CASSIRDRVSGYTF. CDR3 DNA sequence: TGTGCCAGTAGTATCCGGGACAGGGTTAGTGGCTACACCTTC. This sequence joins TRBV19 and TRBJ1-2, with TRBD1 matching over 9 bases. The CDR3 has 14 amino acids. Germline CDR1 and CDR2: LNHDA and SQIVND (reference sequence). The V segment lost 3 bases and the J segment 7 bases; nucleotides outside the gene matches: 6.

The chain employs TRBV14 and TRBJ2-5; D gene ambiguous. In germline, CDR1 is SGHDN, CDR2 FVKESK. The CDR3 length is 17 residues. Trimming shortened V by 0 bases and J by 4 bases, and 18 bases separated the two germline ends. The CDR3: CASSQDRLGFIVETQYF. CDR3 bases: TGTGCCAGCAGCCAAGATAGGTTGGGCTTCATCGTAGAGACCCAGTACTTC.

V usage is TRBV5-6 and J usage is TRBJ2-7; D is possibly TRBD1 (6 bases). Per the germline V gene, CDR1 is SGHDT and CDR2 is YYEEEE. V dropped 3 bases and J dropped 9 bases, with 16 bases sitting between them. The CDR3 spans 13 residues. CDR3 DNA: TGTGCCAGCAGCTGGACAGATACTGTGCGGCAGTACTTC. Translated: CASSWTDTVRQYF.

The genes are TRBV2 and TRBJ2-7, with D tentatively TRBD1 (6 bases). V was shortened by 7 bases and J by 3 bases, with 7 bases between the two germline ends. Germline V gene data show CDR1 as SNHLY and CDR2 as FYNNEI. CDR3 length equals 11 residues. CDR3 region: CASTGVYEQYF. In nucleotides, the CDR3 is TGTGCCAGCACAGGGGTCTACGAGCAGTACTTC.

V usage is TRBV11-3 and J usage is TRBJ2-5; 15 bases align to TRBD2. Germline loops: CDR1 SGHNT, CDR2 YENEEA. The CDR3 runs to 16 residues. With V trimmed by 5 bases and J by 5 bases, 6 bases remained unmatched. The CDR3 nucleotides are TGTGCCAGCAGCCGGACTAGCGGGGGGGCTTTTGAGACCCAGTACTTC. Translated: CASSRTSGGAFETQYF.

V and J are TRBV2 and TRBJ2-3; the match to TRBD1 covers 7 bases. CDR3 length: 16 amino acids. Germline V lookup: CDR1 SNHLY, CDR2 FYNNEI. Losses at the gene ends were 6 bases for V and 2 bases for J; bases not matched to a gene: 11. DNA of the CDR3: TGTGCCAGCAGCCTAGGGACAGCACAGTTCACAGATACGCAGTATTTT. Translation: CASSLGTAQFTDTQYF. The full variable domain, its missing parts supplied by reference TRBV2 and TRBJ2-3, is EPEVTQTPSHQVTQMGQEVILRCVPISNHLYFYWYRQILGQKVEFLVSFYNNEISEKSEIFDDQFSVERPDGSNFTLKIRSTKLEDSAMYFCASSLGTAQFTDTQYFGPGTRLTVL.

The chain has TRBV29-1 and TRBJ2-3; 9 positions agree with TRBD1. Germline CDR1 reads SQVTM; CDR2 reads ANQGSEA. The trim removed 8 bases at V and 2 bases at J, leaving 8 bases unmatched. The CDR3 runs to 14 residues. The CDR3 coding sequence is TGCAGCTTATGGACAGGGGCATACACAGATACGCAGTATTTT. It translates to CSLWTGAYTDTQYF.

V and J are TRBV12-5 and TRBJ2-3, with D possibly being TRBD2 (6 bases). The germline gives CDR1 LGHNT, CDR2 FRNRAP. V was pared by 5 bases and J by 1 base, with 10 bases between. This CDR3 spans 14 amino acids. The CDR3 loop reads CASGRSGGTDTQYF. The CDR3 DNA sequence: TGTGCTAGTGGTCGCTCGGGGGGCACAGATACGCAGTATTTT.

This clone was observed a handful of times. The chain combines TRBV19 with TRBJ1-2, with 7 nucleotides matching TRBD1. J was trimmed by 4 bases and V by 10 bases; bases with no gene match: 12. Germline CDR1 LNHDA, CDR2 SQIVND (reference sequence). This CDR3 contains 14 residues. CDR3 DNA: TGTGCCACTGCGATCCACAGGGGCGGCTATGGCTACACCTTC. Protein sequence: CATAIHRGGYGYTF.

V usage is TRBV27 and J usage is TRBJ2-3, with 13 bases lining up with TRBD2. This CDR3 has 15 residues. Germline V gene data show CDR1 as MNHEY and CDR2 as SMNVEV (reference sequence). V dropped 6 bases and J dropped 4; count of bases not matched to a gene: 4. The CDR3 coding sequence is TGTGCCAGCAGCACCGGGACTAGCGGGGCAGATACGCAGTATTTT. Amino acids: CASSTGTSGADTQYF.

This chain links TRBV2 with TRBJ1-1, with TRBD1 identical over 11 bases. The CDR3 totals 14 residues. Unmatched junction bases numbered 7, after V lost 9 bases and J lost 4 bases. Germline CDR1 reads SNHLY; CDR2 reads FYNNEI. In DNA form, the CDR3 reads TGTGCCAGTCCCGGACAGGGGGCCGTCACTGAAGCTTTCTTT. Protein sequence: CASPGQGAVTEAFF.

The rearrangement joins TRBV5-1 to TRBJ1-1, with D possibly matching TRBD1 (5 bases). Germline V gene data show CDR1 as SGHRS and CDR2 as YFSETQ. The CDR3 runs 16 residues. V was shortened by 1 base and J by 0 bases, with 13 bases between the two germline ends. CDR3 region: CASSLWGTDMNTEAFF. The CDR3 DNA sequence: TGCGCCAGCAGCTTGTGGGGGACTGATATGAACACTGAAGCTTTCTTT.

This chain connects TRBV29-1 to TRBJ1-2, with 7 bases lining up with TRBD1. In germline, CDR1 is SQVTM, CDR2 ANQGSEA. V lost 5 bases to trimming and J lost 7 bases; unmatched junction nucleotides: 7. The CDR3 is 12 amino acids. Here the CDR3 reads CSVSAGGGGYTF. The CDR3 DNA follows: TGCAGCGTTTCCGCAGGGGGAGGTGGCTACACCTTC.

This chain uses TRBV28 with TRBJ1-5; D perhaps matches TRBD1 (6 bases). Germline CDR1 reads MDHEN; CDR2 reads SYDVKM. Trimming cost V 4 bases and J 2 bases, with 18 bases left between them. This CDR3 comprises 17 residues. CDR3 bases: TGTGCCAGCAGTTCCAGACAGGTCGGACGGGGCAATCAGCCCCAGCATTTT. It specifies CASSSRQVGRGNQPQHF.

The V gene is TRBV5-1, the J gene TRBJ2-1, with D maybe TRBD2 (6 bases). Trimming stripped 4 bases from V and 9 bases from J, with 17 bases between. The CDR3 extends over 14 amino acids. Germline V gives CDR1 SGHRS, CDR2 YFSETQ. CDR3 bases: TGCGCCAGCAGCCCGGACTTCCTGGGGGGTGAGCAGTTCTTC. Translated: CASSPDFLGGEQFF.

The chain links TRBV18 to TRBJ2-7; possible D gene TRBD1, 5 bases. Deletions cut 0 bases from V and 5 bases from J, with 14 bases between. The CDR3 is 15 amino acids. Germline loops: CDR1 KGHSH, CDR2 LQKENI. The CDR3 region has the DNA TGTGCCAGCTCACCACCGGAAACCAGGGTCAACGAGCAGTACTTC. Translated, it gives CASSPPETRVNEQYF.

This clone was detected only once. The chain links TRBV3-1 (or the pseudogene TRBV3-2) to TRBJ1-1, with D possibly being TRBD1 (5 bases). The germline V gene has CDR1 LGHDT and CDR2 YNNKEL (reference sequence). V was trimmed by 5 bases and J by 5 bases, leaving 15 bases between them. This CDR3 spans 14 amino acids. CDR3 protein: CASSWRGGETEAFF. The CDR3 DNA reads TGTGCCAGCAGCTGGCGGGGGGGAGAAACTGAAGCTTTCTTT.

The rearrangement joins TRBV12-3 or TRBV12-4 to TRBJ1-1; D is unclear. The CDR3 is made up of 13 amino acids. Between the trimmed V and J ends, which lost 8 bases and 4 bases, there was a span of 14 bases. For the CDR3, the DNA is TGTGCCAGCGGACTGAACCTCGGCACTGAAGCTTTCTTT. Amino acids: CASGLNLGTEAFF.